Only one count was recorded for the clone carrying this T cell receptor beta chain. Its antigen is still unknown. The record originates from a study of shared clonotypes between healthy human individuals. Looking at the study overall: CD4 naive and memory got three plates each, CD8 naive two, CD8 memory one.

For sorted subsets, about 190 ng DNA per replicate equaled about 30,000 T cell genomes. TCRdb keeps only in-frame clones here, not all; method: immunoSEQ multiplex PCR. The sample shows around 1.9 million clones, around 93% of them seen only once. Regarding the study as a whole: Exclusively blood specimens were collected; tissue repertoires likely differ. Generally, naive subsets came out with larger estimated richness than memory subsets.

In the naive CD8 group, cells lacked CD45RO and were positively selected for CCR7, so terminally differentiated effector memory CD45RA+ cells were left out. The CDR3 sequence is 15 residues long. The germline gives CDR1 LNHDA, CDR2 SQIVND (reference sequence). V lost 6 bases to trimming and J lost 1 base; unmatched junction nucleotides: 8. The clonotype comes from a young man in good health. Some clones in this sample may be carry-over from other donors' samples. The chain uses TRBV19 and TRBJ2-7; 8 bases match TRBD2. Sequencing was performed on naive CD8+ T cells from PBMCs. The CDR3 protein is CASSRGGRFSYEQYF. The CDR3, as DNA: TGTGCCAGTAGCCGGGGCGGGAGGTTTTCCTACGAGCAGTACTTC. The entire variable domain, with the rest obtained from reference TRBV19 and TRBJ2-7, is as follows: DGGITQSPKYLFRKEGQNVTLSCEQNLNHDAMYWYRQDPGQGLRLIYYSQIVNDFQKGDIAEGYSVSREKKESFPLTVTSAQKNPTAFYLCASSRGGRFSYEQYFGPGTRLTVT.